This TCR beta chain was recorded in a study of CD8+ T cells in alopecia areata. Trimming stripped 8 bases from V and 1 base from J, with 21 bases between. Germline-derived CDR1 and CDR2 are MNHNY and SVGAGI (reference sequence). The CDR3 totals 16 residues. Punch biopsies of lesional scalp, plus peripheral blood, were taken from alopecia areata patients. It was cDNA, reverse transcribed from extracted RNA, that served as the sequencing template. The repertoire was sequenced with immunoSEQ multiplex PCR; TCRdb's copy has only in-frame clones and lacks some. Altogether 9,900 or so clones are present, around 59% being singletons, with the ten largest covering under 9.5%. On this clone: Antigen: not known.

The study, taken as a whole, reports: Possibly as an HLA-related effect, TCR sharing across patients appeared less clear than in mice. Clonality was higher in lesional than normal scalp, especially in alopecia totalis/universalis.

The sequenced sample was skin, obtained at week 0. The receptor comes from a human donor with alopecia areata. The chain combines TRBV6-6 with TRBJ2-7, with a possible D match to TRBD2 (6 bases). CDR3 nucleotide sequence: TGTGCCAGCGTCGATCGAATGGGGACTGGTTCCTACGAGCAGTACTTC. Protein: CASVDRMGTGSYEQYF.